Shown below are 2 T cell receptor beta chains from a single sample sequenced in a study of blood T cell repertoires in COVID-19 (dated by TCRdb to between 2020 and 2021). To prepare the library, the immunoSEQ multiplex PCR assay was applied. TCRdb obtained this table from immuneACCESS and retained in-frame rearrangements with V and J assigned. These tables miss some clones; where compared with another copy, unresolved V genes account for less than half of the shortfall, and the remainder is unexplained. The sample has 86,000 or so clones on record, about nine tenths of them singletons. The leading ten clones occupy 4.9% of the sample. Sample: peripheral blood. These receptors originate from a man aged 50 to 59 with active or convalescent COVID-19.

V is TRBV30 and J is TRBJ1-6; 9 positions match TRBD1. Germline V gives CDR1 GTSNPN, CDR2 SVGIG (reference sequence). The CDR3 is made up of 15 amino acids. V trimming: 2 bases; J trimming: 10 bases; junction bases outside the gene matches: 9. The CDR3 region has the DNA TGTGCCTGGAGTCCTACTACAGGGGGCCGATCACCCCTCCACTTT. Translation gives CAWSPTTGGRSPLHF.

This clone was observed a handful of times. This chain uses TRBV7-8 with TRBJ2-2; 7 bases fit TRBD1. The germline CDR1 and CDR2 sequences are SGHVS and FQNEAQ. This CDR3 comprises 16 residues. V shed 3 bases and J 1 base; nucleotides not matched to a gene: 5. This chain's CDR3 is CASSFRRTGNTGELFF. CDR3 in DNA: TGTGCCAGCAGCTTTCGGAGGACAGGGAACACCGGGGAGCTGTTTTTT.